This is a list of T cell receptor beta chains from one sample in a study of blood T cell repertoires in COVID-19. TCRdb keeps only in-frame clones here, not all; method: immunoSEQ multiplex PCR. The sample gives 310,000 or so clones, 87% of which show up once; around 8.9% is in the top ten. Source material: PBMCs or T cells enriched from blood (not recorded which). The receptors were sampled from a woman under 30 who had recovered from COVID-19. CDR3s include the opening cysteine and the closing phenylalanine or tryptophan. Each record gives: D gene, clone size, J gene, V gene, CDR3 length, CDR3 DNA, CDR3 protein. A D gene is named only where the DNA matches it firmly. The size entry is marked missing in some rows and otherwise reads once, few, many or a size class.

TRBD2	once	TRBJ2-1	TRBV19	17	TGTGCCAGTACTCAGTGGGGGCTAGCGGGGGAATACAATGAGCAGTTCTTC	CASTQWGLAGEYNEQFF
-	-	TRBJ2-7	TRBV30	9	TGTGCCTCGGCCTACGAGCAGTACTTC	CASAYEQYF
TRBD1	-	TRBJ1-2	TRBV14	13	TGTGCCAGCAGCTGGGACAGGGGGCTCGGCTACACCTTC	CASSWDRGLGYTF
-	-	TRBJ2-2	TRBV2	13	TGTGCCAGCAGTGATGGACAGTCCGGGGAGCTGTTTTTT	CASSDGQSGELFF
TRBD1	-	TRBJ1-1	TRBV5-1	13	TGCGCCAGCAGCCCGGGACAGGGGCCTGAAGCTTTCTTT	CASSPGQGPEAFF
TRBD1	few	TRBJ2-5	TRBV28	11	TGTGCCACGGGGACAGCGGAGACCCAGTACTTC	CATGTAETQYF
-	-	TRBJ2-5	TRBV7-2	14	TGTGCCAGCAGCGCACGACTACACCAAGAGACCCAGTACTTC	CASSARLHQETQYF
-	once	TRBJ2-3	TRBV7-6	14	TGTGCCAGCAGCTTAGGTAAGGGGACAGATACGCAGTATTTT	CASSLGKGTDTQYF
TRBD1	-	TRBJ1-2	TRBV6-6	16	TGTGCCAGCAGTTACGGCGGGAGGGACAGAAGGGATGGCTACACCTTC	CASSYGGRDRRDGYTF
-	-	TRBJ2-7	TRBV4-3	15	TGCGCCAGCAGCCAAGGGTCCAGGGGCGACTACGAGCAGTACTTC	CASSQGSRGDYEQYF
TRBD1	-	TRBJ1-1	TRBV4-1	12	TGCGCCAGCAGCCAAGCGGACAGGGTAGCTTTCTTT	CASSQADRVAFF
TRBD1	-	TRBJ1-2	TRBV5-1	15	TGCGCCAGCAGCTCCGGGGACAGAGATAACTATGGCTACACCTTC	CASSSGDRDNYGYTF
TRBD2	few	TRBJ2-2	TRBV27	13	TGTGCCAGCAGTCCGCGGGAGCCCGGGGAGCTGTTTTTT	CASSPREPGELFF
TRBD1	-	TRBJ1-2	TRBV28	15	TGTGCCAGCAGCTCCCCCGGGCAGGGGGGTGGAGGCTACACCTTC	CASSSPGQGGGGYTF
TRBD2	-	TRBJ2-1	TRBV4-2	15	TGTGCCAGCAGCCGTCCGGGACTAAAGGAAATCGAGCAGTTCTTC	CASSRPGLKEIEQFF
TRBD1	-	TRBJ1-3	TRBV5-4	17	TGTGCCAGCACCCTTTTTGACAGGGCGAGCTCTGGAAACACCATATATTTT	CASTLFDRASSGNTIYF
TRBD1	-	TRBJ1-6	TRBV9	17	TGTGCCAGCAGCGAATCATCAGGGGGCGTCTATAATTCACCCCTCCACTTT	CASSESSGGVYNSPLHF
-	-	TRBJ1-6	TRBV25-1	16	TGTGCCAGCAGTGAATCCGCCGGGGGAAGTAATTCACCCCTCCACTTT	CASSESAGGSNSPLHF
TRBD2	-	TRBJ2-1	TRBV28	16	TGTGCCAGCAGTTCCCAAGCGGGAGGGGCTATCAATGAGCAGTTCTTC	CASSSQAGGAINEQFF
-	-	TRBJ1-1	TRBV19	14	TGTGCCAGTAGTGACTCCCTTATGAACACTGAAGCTTTCTTT	CASSDSLMNTEAFF
TRBD1	-	TRBJ2-7	TRBV5-4	14	TGTGCCAGCAGCCCGGGGCCCCAGGGGGTCGAGCAGTACTTC	CASSPGPQGVEQYF
-	-	TRBJ1-5	TRBV2	14	TGTGCCAGCACAAGGGCAGGGGAGAATCAGCCCCAGCATTTT	CASTRAGENQPQHF
TRBD1	-	TRBJ1-5	TRBV7-2	13	TGTGCCAGTTCAGGGGGCGAGGGTCAGCCCCAGCATTTT	CASSGGEGQPQHF
TRBD1	-	TRBJ1-2	TRBV7-2	14	TGTGCCAGCAGCTTGACAGGGACCCACTATGGCTACACCTTC	CASSLTGTHYGYTF
TRBD2	-	TRBJ2-1	TRBV5-4	16	TGTGCCAGCAGCTTAGTTGGGGGGGGACTATACAATGAACAGTTCTTC	CASSLVGGGLYNEQFF
-	-	TRBJ1-1	TRBV4-3	16	TGCGCCAGCAGCCTAGTGGGCAGGGAAATTTACACTGAAGCTTTCTTT	CASSLVGREIYTEAFF
TRBD1	-	TRBJ1-1	TRBV10-3	15	TGTGCCATCAGTAAAACCGGGACAGGGGGCACTGAAGCTTTCTTT	CAISKTGTGGTEAFF
TRBD2	-	TRBJ2-1	TRBV27	14	TGTGCCAGCAGTTTATTAGCGGGAGAGGATGAGCAGTTCTTC	CASSLLAGEDEQFF
-	-	TRBJ2-7	TRBV28	12	TGTGCCAGCAGGGCAGGGTGGTACGAGCAGTACTTC	CASRAGWYEQYF
-	-	TRBJ2-1	TRBV6-5	13	TGTGCCAGCAGTTACGGACTTATCAATGAGCAGTTCTTC	CASSYGLINEQFF
-	-	TRBJ2-1	TRBV28	18	TGTGCCAGCCGATCCGATTACTTAGCGGAGCCGCCCTACAATGAGCAGTTCTTC	CASRSDYLAEPPYNEQFF
-	-	TRBJ1-4	TRBV6-5	15	TGTGCCAGCAGCCTATACCTTGCAACTAATGAAAAACTGTTTTTT	CASSLYLATNEKLFF
TRBD2	-	TRBJ2-1	TRBV4-2	15	TGTGCCAGCAGCCCGCGGGGGGGCCACTACAATGAGCAGTTCTTC	CASSPRGGHYNEQFF
TRBD2	-	TRBJ2-5	TRBV19	14	TGTGCCAGTAGTCAGTCTAGCGGGACGGAGACCCAGTACTTC	CASSQSSGTETQYF
-	-	TRBJ1-1	TRBV28	12	TGTGCCAGCAGTTTATCGGGGAAGTTAGCTTTCTTT	CASSLSGKLAFF
-	-	TRBJ2-1	TRBV7-6	16	TGTGCCAGCAGCTTAATTTCCTCGAGCTCCTACAATGAGCAGTTCTTC	CASSLISSSSYNEQFF
-	-	TRBJ1-1	TRBV20-1	13	TGCAGTGCTAGTAAGGGAGGGCACACTGAAGCTTTCTTT	CSASKGGHTEAFF
TRBD1	-	TRBJ2-7	TRBV10-1	15	TGCGCCAGCAGTGTACCCGGGACAGGTGCCTACGAGCAGTACTTC	CASSVPGTGAYEQYF
TRBD1	-	TRBJ1-1	TRBV7-8	14	TGTGCCAGCAGCTCAGGACAGGGAAACACTGAAGCTTTCTTT	CASSSGQGNTEAFF
-	-	TRBJ2-1	TRBV28	15	TGTGCCAGCAGCCGTTCTCAGTCCTCCTACAATGAGCAGTTCTTC	CASSRSQSSYNEQFF
-	-	TRBJ1-2	TRBV21-1	16	TGTGCCAGCAGCAAAGCGCTTTTGGGCGAAACAAGCGGGTACACCTTC	CASSKALLGETSGYTF